Detailed here is one TCR beta chain. The CDR3 runs to 12 residues. V gave up 6 bases and J gave up 7 bases, with 10 bases separating them. From germline, CDR1 is SNHLY and CDR2 FYNNEI. The data belong to a study of control samples from healthy donors and cancer patients. Clones were sequenced by immunoSEQ multiplex PCR, and TCRdb holds only the in-frame ones, with some missing. The table lists about 86,000 clones, 94% of them singletons. The gene calls are TRBV2 and TRBJ2-1; no definite D call. Sequencing used blood. The clonotype originates from a woman between 18 and 29 years old in good health. CDR3 amino acids: CASRGLVNEQFF. The CDR3 coding sequence is TGTGCCAGCAGAGGGTTAGTTAATGAGCAGTTCTTC.